Here is one T cell receptor (beta chain) with its context. The data stem from a study of blood T cell repertoires in COVID-19. Study information: Samples taken during acute and convalescent COVID-19 were collected in the United States, Italy and Spain. The analysed material was cDNA or gDNA that came from T cells, B-cell-depleted T cells, or PBMCs.

Trimming stripped 4 bases from V and 4 bases from J, with 13 bases between. The germline gives CDR1 MNHEY, CDR2 SVGAGI. The CDR3 length is 14 residues. In the original analysis: Estimation of nucleated cell counts relied on the amplification of reference gene primers. Data came from immunoSEQ multiplex PCR; TCRdb stores just in-frame clones and leaves some out. That table gives V, J and clone size, and the DNA gave D and trimming. The sample has 80,000 to 95,000 clones; 65% to 90% are singletons. The specimen sequenced was peripheral blood. This clonotype was sampled from a woman of 80 years or more with active or convalescent COVID-19. The rearrangement uses TRBV6-5 and TRBJ1-1, with no clear D. The CDR3 here is CASSSVTGSTEAFF. In DNA, the CDR3 is TGTGCCAGCAGTTCTGTGACGGGGAGCACTGAAGCTTTCTTT.